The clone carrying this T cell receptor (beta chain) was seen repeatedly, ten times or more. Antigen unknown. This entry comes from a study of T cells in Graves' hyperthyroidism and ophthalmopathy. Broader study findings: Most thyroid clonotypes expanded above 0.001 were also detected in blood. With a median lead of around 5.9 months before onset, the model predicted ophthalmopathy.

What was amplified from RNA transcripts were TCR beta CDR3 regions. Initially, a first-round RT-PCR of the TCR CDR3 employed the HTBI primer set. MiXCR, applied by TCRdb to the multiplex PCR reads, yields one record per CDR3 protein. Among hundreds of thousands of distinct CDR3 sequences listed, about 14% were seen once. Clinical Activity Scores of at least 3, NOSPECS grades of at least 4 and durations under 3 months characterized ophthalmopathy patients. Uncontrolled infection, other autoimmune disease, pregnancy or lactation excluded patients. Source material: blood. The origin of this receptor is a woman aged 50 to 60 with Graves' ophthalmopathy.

The CDR3 region has the DNA TGTGCCTGGAGTTCGACTAGCGGGTGGCGCGAGCAGTACTTC. It specifies CAWSSTSGWREQYF. The chain links TRBV30 to TRBJ2-7, with 10 nucleotides matching TRBD2. Per germline, CDR1 GTSNPN and CDR2 SVGIG (reference sequence). The J segment lost 6 bases and the V segment lost 2 bases, leaving 7 bases of the junction unmatched. The CDR3 consists of 14 residues.